This T cell receptor beta chain stems from a study of blood T cell repertoires in COVID-19. The wider study: COVID-19 samples, acute and convalescent, were from the United States, Italy and Spain. The analysed material was cDNA or gDNA that came from T cells, B-cell-depleted T cells, or PBMCs.

Trimming shortened V by 8 bases and J by 0 bases, and 19 bases separated the two germline ends. Per germline, CDR1 SNHLY and CDR2 FYNNEI. CDR3 size: 16 residues. Sequencing was performed with immunoSEQ multiplex PCR; in TCRdb, only in-frame clones are kept and a portion is missing. The data contain 130,000 to 150,000 clones, around 84% of them seen just once; the ten biggest clones take up under 15%. Sequencing was done on a sample of peripheral blood. This clonotype originated in a man in his sixties with active or convalescent COVID-19. The chain links TRBV2 to TRBJ1-1, with unresolved D. CDR3 nucleotides: TGTGCCAGCGCCGCCCAGGCTGCCATAATGAACACTGAAGCTTTCTTT. This sequence encodes CASAAQAAIMNTEAFF.